One sample yielded the 17 T cell receptor beta chains listed below, sequenced in a study of shared clonotypes between healthy human individuals. Positive CCR7 selection of CD45RO-negative cells yielded the naive CD8 cells, and terminally differentiated effector memory CD45RA+ cells were excluded. Repertoires were generated with immunoSEQ multiplex PCR, while TCRdb's copy carries only in-frame clones and drops some. In the table there are approximately 2,200,000 clones, approximately 94% of which are singletons. Specimen: naive CD8+ T cells from PBMCs. The receptor set was obtained from a man between 18 and 35 years old in good health. Some clones in this sample may be carry-over from other donors' samples.

J is TRBJ2-7 and V is TRBV30, with 9 nucleotides matching TRBD1. The CDR3 runs 16 residues. Germline lookup yields CDR1 GTSNPN and CDR2 SVGIG (reference sequence). Trimming at V came to 0 bases and at J to 4 bases, leaving 10 bases not matched to a gene. This CDR3 reads CAWSVRGTGRTYEQYF. CDR3 DNA: TGTGCCTGGAGTGTACGTGGGACAGGGAGGACTTACGAGCAGTACTTC.

This clone has just one count. The rearrangement uses TRBV11-2 and TRBJ1-2; D call uncertain. The germline CDR1 and CDR2 sequences are SGHAT and FQNNGV. CDR3 length equals 15 residues. Trimming stripped 6 bases from V and 3 bases from J, with 17 bases between. The CDR3 sequence is CASSLGRFEYYGYTF. The DNA for the CDR3 is TGTGCCAGCAGTCTCGGGAGATTTGAGTACTATGGCTACACCTTC.

The gene calls are TRBV5-1 and TRBJ1-1, with D possibly being TRBD1 (6 bases). The CDR3 is 13 amino acids. Trimming left V 0 bases short and J 7 bases short, with 10 bases between. CDR1 is SGHRS, CDR2 YFSETQ, per germline. This chain's CDR3 is CASSLALGHEAFF. The CDR3 region has the DNA TGCGCCAGCAGCTTGGCTTTGGGACATGAAGCTTTCTTT. The full variable domain, rest sourced from reference TRBV5-1 and TRBJ1-1, is KAGVTQTPRYLIKTRGQQVTLSCSPISGHRSVSWYQQTPGQGLQFLFEYFSETQRNKGNFPGRFSGRQFSNSRSEMNVSTLELGDSALYLCASSLALGHEAFFGQGTRLTVV.

The rearrangement joins TRBV29-1 to TRBJ2-1; 9 positions agree with TRBD2. Germline CDR1 reads SQVTM; CDR2 reads ANQGSEA. CDR3 length: 13 residues. The J segment lost 5 bases and the V segment lost 6 bases, leaving 5 bases of the junction unmatched. CDR3 nucleotide sequence: TGCAGCGTGTGGAGCGGGAGGAACAATGAGCAGTTCTTC. It translates to CSVWSGRNNEQFF.

The table lists this clone with a count of one. The chain carries TRBV5-1 and TRBJ2-2, with D unresolved. With 4 bases removed from V and 10 bases from J, the gap between germline ends came to 14 bases. Germline V gene lookup returns CDR1 SGHRS and CDR2 YFSETQ. The CDR3 loop spans 13 amino acids. The CDR3 DNA reads TGCGCCAGCAGCCCCCAAGCGCCGGAGGAGCTGTTTTTT. Its translation: CASSPQAPEELFF. Using reference TRBV5-1 and TRBJ2-2 for the parts outside the CDR3, the full variable domain is KAGVTQTPRYLIKTRGQQVTLSCSPISGHRSVSWYQQTPGQGLQFLFEYFSETQRNKGNFPGRFSGRQFSNSRSEMNVSTLELGDSALYLCASSPQAPEELFFGEGSRLTVL.

The rearrangement joins TRBV4-3 to TRBJ2-5; D perhaps matches TRBD2 (6 bases). With 4 bases removed from V and 14 bases from J, the gap between germline ends came to 26 bases. This CDR3 comprises 15 residues. Looked up from germline, CDR1 is LGHNA and CDR2 is YSLEER. The CDR3 DNA is TGCGCCAGCAGCCTAACCCGGAGGGGAAGGGACGGTCCTTACTTC. This gives the protein CASSLTRRGRDGPYF.

The J gene is TRBJ2-1, the V gene TRBV7-9; D gene ambiguous. CDR1 is SEHNR, CDR2 FQNEAQ, per germline (reference sequence). V lost 1 base and J 4 bases, leaving 5 bases between the germline ends. CDR3 length: 13 amino acids. CDR3 region: CASSLEAYNEQFF. The CDR3 DNA follows: TGTGCCAGCAGCTTAGAGGCGTACAATGAGCAGTTCTTC.

The rearrangement links TRBV27 to TRBJ2-2; 7 bases align to TRBD1. Losses at the gene ends were 4 bases for V and 3 bases for J; bases not matched to a gene: 5. The CDR3 runs 15 residues. Germline lookup yields CDR1 MNHEY and CDR2 SMNVEV (reference sequence). The CDR3 DNA reads TGTGCCAGCAGTTCGGTGACAGGGTACACCGGGGAGCTGTTTTTT. Protein: CASSSVTGYTGELFF.

The J gene is TRBJ1-2, the V gene TRBV2; no clear D gene. Germline V lookup: CDR1 SNHLY, CDR2 FYNNEI. The length of the CDR3 is 15 residues. Trimming pared 2 bases from V and 4 bases from J, leaving 14 bases between. The CDR3 DNA reads as TGTGCCAGCAGTGAACTTCAAGGGAGGCCCTATGGCTACACCTTC. Translated, it gives CASSELQGRPYGYTF.

The V gene is TRBV6-5, the J gene TRBJ2-1; TRBD1 matches at 7 bases. Looked up from germline, CDR1 is MNHEY and CDR2 is SVGAGI. This CDR3 has 15 amino acids. The J segment lost 4 bases and the V segment lost 5 bases, leaving 8 bases of the junction unmatched. This CDR3 reads CASSQDGTDYNEQFF. DNA for the CDR3: TGTGCCAGCAGTCAGGACGGGACAGATTACAATGAGCAGTTCTTC.

The gene calls are TRBV15 and TRBJ1-1; D ambiguous. The V gene lost 1 base and the J gene lost 8 bases, with 11 bases spanning the gap. This CDR3 is built from 13 residues. The V gene's germline CDR1 is LNHNV and CDR2 YYDKDF (reference sequence). CDR3 nucleotides: TGTGCCACCAGCAGAGTGGGAGCTTTAGAAGCTTTCTTT. Translated, it gives CATSRVGALEAFF.

The chain carries TRBV5-1 and TRBJ2-3; 9 bases fit TRBD2. The CDR3 is 18 residues long. V lost 2 bases to trimming and J lost 1 base; unmatched junction nucleotides: 11. Germline V gives CDR1 SGHRS, CDR2 YFSETQ. As DNA, the CDR3 is TGCGCCAGCAGCTTAAGTATATGGGCTAGCGGGGGCACAGATACGCAGTATTTT. Translated, it gives CASSLSIWASGGTDTQYF.

With regard to this clone: At the DNA level, this CDR3 is encoded by other sequences in the same sample as well. The J gene is TRBJ2-7, the V gene TRBV29-1; tentative D call: TRBD2 (6 bases). V lost 2 bases and J lost 7, with 9 bases in between. The CDR3 has 11 residues. Germline-derived CDR1 and CDR2 are SQVTM and ANQGSEA. The CDR3 loop is CSVEWGVEQYF. CDR3 nucleotide sequence: TGCAGCGTTGAATGGGGGGTTGAGCAGTACTTC.

This chain connects TRBV27 to TRBJ2-1; 9 bases are a match to TRBD1. The CDR3 is 19 amino acids. V lost 2 bases, J lost 5 bases, and 16 bases stayed unmatched. The germline V gene encodes CDR1 MNHEY and CDR2 SMNVEV (reference sequence). In nucleotides, the CDR3 is TGTGCCAGCAGTTTAGGGGCGCCCGGGACAGGGAGAATCCACAATGAGCAGTTCTTC. It translates to CASSLGAPGTGRIHNEQFF.

J is TRBJ2-3 and V is TRBV19; no clear D gene. This CDR3 has 15 residues. Germline V gene data show CDR1 as LNHDA and CDR2 as SQIVND (reference sequence). Deletions cut 3 bases from V and 6 bases from J, with 16 bases between. The CDR3 DNA reads as TGTGCCAGTAGTATCTCAACTGGCCGGATCGATACGCAGTATTTT. Protein sequence: CASSISTGRIDTQYF.

The chain carries TRBV28 and TRBJ2-5; unclear D gene. This CDR3 spans 14 amino acids. The germline V and J ends were trimmed by 6 bases and 0 bases, with 11 bases remaining between them. The germline gives CDR1 MDHEN, CDR2 SYDVKM. The CDR3 reads CASRTPWNQETQYF. The CDR3 DNA is TGTGCCAGCAGGACCCCGTGGAACCAAGAGACCCAGTACTTC.

Points on this clone: This sample also contains other DNA sequences that code for the same CDR3. The V call is TRBV27, the J call TRBJ2-7; D call uncertain. In germline, CDR1 is MNHEY, CDR2 SMNVEV (reference sequence). This CDR3 contains 14 residues. The germline V and J ends were trimmed by 0 bases and 1 base, with 7 bases remaining between them. The CDR3 region has the DNA TGTGCCAGCAGTTTATCGGCAGTTTCCTACGAGCAGTACTTC. This translates into CASSLSAVSYEQYF.